This T cell receptor (beta chain) was recovered during a study of cytotoxic CD8 clonotypes in ibrutinib-treated CLL. Looking at the study overall: Patient counts were some 11 relapsed/refractory, some 14 treatment-naive and about 18 IGHV unmutated.

Comment on this clone: Its antigen remains unknown.

General study points: Public clonotypes proved infrequent, and on treatment they shrank or remained steady. Clonality went up at ibrutinib response and then declined back toward baseline at progression.

CDR1 is SGHDN, CDR2 FVKESK, per germline. V was pared by 1 base and J by 1 base, with 4 bases between. The CDR3 consists of 13 residues. Method: immunoSEQ multiplex PCR; TCRdb's copy keeps in-frame clones and lacks some. The sample consists of 40,000 or so clones, 60% to 80% of them appearing once. The sequencing used PBMCs, collected after 12 months of ibrutinib treatment. The genes are TRBV14 and TRBJ1-1; D remains unclear. This receptor was identified in a human donor with chronic lymphocytic leukemia. CDR3 in amino acids: CASSQVANTEAFF. CDR3 nucleotides: TGTGCCAGCAGCCAAGTTGCGAACACTGAAGCTTTCTTT.